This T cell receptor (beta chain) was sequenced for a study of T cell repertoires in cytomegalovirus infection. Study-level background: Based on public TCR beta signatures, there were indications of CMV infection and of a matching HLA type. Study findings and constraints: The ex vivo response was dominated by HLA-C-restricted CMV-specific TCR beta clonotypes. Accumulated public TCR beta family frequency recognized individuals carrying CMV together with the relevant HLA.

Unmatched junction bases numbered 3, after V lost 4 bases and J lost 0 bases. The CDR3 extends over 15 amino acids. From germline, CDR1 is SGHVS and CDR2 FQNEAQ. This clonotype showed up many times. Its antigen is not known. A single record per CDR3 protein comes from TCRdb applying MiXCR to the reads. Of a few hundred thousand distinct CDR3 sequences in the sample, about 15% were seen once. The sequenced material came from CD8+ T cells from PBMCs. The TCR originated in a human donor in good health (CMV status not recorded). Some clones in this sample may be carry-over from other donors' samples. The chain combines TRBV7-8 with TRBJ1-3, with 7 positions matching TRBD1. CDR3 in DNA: TGTGCCAGCAGCTACGGACAGGACTCTGGAAACACCATATATTTT. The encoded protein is CASSYGQDSGNTIYF.